The next 28 T cell receptor beta chains were all read from a single sample in a study of blood T cell repertoires in COVID-19. TCRdb keeps only in-frame clones here, not all; method: immunoSEQ multiplex PCR. Of under 250,000 clones in the sample, roughly four fifths are singletons; the top ten hold about 4.8%. Sequencing used peripheral blood. The receptors originated from a woman aged 70 to 79 with acute or convalescent COVID-19.

The V and J genes are TRBV28 and TRBJ2-7; D not resolved. The CDR3 covers 11 residues. V gave up 10 bases and J gave up 2 bases, with 9 bases separating them. Germline-derived CDR1 and CDR2 are MDHEN and SYDVKM. CDR3 region: CATRGAYEQYF. The CDR3 DNA is TGTGCCACCCGAGGAGCCTACGAGCAGTACTTC.

The V call is TRBV10-3, the J call TRBJ2-2; D is uncertain. The CDR3 is 13 amino acids. Germline values: CDR1 ENHRY, CDR2 SYGVKD. V dropped 4 bases and J dropped 2 bases, with 5 bases sitting between them. The CDR3 is CAISAQNTGELFF. The CDR3 region has the DNA TGTGCCATCAGTGCCCAAAACACCGGGGAGCTGTTTTTT.

This clone was seen just once. The chain employs TRBV6-5 and TRBJ1-5; 7 nucleotides match TRBD1. Per the germline V gene, CDR1 is MNHEY and CDR2 is SVGAGI. The CDR3 is made up of 14 amino acids. Unmatched junction bases numbered 3, after V lost 0 bases and J lost 7 bases. CDR3: CASSYSTGRQPQHF. The CDR3 DNA sequence: TGTGCCAGCAGTTACTCGACAGGGAGGCAGCCCCAGCATTTT.

The chain couples TRBV11-2 to TRBJ1-1; TRBD1 matches 8 bases. The germline V gene has CDR1 SGHAT and CDR2 FQNNGV. Germline trimming cut 5 bases from V and 5 bases from J; bases unmatched to any gene: 10. CDR3 size: 15 residues. CDR3: CASSPMGQVGTEAFF. DNA of the CDR3: TGTGCCAGCAGCCCGATGGGACAGGTAGGGACTGAAGCTTTCTTT.

This chain connects TRBV7-2 to TRBJ1-5, with D possibly TRBD1 on 6 matching bases. CDR1 and CDR2 (germline): SGHTA, FQGNSA. CDR3 length: 15 amino acids. The germline V and J ends were trimmed by 5 bases and 2 bases, with 13 bases remaining between them. This CDR3 reads CASSPSRGGNQPQHF. The CDR3 nucleotides read TGTGCCAGCAGCCCCAGCAGGGGTGGCAATCAGCCCCAGCATTTT.

This chain links TRBV9 with TRBJ1-6, with TRBD1 as a possible D gene (5 bases). The CDR3 covers 14 residues. Trimming took off 0 bases at V and 9 bases at J, with 10 bases between the two ends. The germline CDR1 and CDR2 sequences are SGDLS and YYNGEE. CDR3 nucleotide sequence: TGTGCCAGCAGCGTAGCTGACAGTATTTCACCCCTCCACTTT. It codes for CASSVADSISPLHF.

The rearrangement joins TRBV30 to TRBJ2-1, with 15 bases matching TRBD2. V shed 4 bases and J 7 bases; nucleotides not matched to a gene: 11. Germline CDR1 GTSNPN, CDR2 SVGIG (reference sequence). There are 17 residues in the CDR3. For the CDR3, the DNA is TGTGCCTGGACAGGAGGACTAGCGGGGGGGGCCGGAAATGAGCAGTTCTTC. Translation: CAWTGGLAGGAGNEQFF.

This clone has a handful of counts. The chain links TRBV27 to TRBJ1-4; D is unclear. V was trimmed by 4 bases and J by 4 bases, leaving 13 bases between them. Looked up from germline, CDR1 is MNHEY and CDR2 is SMNVEV (reference sequence). The CDR3 runs 15 residues. This chain's CDR3 is CASSSLESGNEKLFF. DNA of the CDR3: TGTGCCAGCAGTTCCCTTGAGTCGGGTAATGAAAAACTGTTTTTT. Together with reference TRBV27 and TRBJ1-4, the CDR3 gives the full variable domain: EAQVTQNPRYLITVTGKKLTVTCSQNMNHEYMSWYRQDPGLGLRQIYYSMNVEVTDKGDVPEGYKVSRKEKRNFPLILESPSPNQTSLYFCASSSLESGNEKLFFGSGTQLSVL.

This clone was recorded only once. The chain employs TRBV7-2 and TRBJ1-3; possibly TRBD1 for D (5 bases). V lost 1 base and J 3 bases, leaving 13 bases between the germline ends. Germline CDR1 SGHTA, CDR2 FQGNSA. This CDR3 comprises 16 residues. CDR3: CASSLDSGVYGNTIYF. CDR3 nucleotide sequence: TGTGCCAGCAGCTTAGATTCGGGGGTTTATGGAAACACCATATATTTT.

The V gene is TRBV5-1, the J gene TRBJ1-6, with 10 positions matching TRBD1. The germline CDR1 and CDR2 sequences are SGHRS and YFSETQ. The CDR3 spans 15 residues. The V gene end was trimmed by 4 bases and the J gene end by 6 bases; junction bases not matched to a gene: 4. The CDR3 sequence is CASSEGQGPNSPLHF. CDR3 nucleotides: TGCGCCAGCAGCGAGGGACAGGGGCCTAATTCACCCCTCCACTTT.

V usage is TRBV5-1 and J usage is TRBJ1-2; 7 positions match TRBD1. Trimming took 0 bases from V and 7 from J; bases not matched to a gene: 6. The CDR3 spans 14 residues. Germline V gene lookup returns CDR1 SGHRS and CDR2 YFSETQ. CDR3 sequence: CASSLVGGDSGYTF. The CDR3 DNA sequence: TGCGCCAGCAGCTTGGTTGGCGGGGACAGTGGCTACACCTTC.

The J gene is TRBJ1-2, the V gene TRBV7-9; TRBD1 is a possible D gene (5 bases). CDR1 and CDR2 (germline): SEHNR, FQNEAQ (reference sequence). Deletions cut 0 bases from V and 8 bases from J, with 13 bases between. This CDR3 comprises 14 residues. The CDR3: CASSLAGAPTGYTF. CDR3 in DNA: TGTGCCAGCAGCTTAGCTGGGGCCCCCACCGGCTACACCTTC.

The rearrangement joins TRBV19 to TRBJ1-1; D might be TRBD1 (5 bases). CDR3 length: 13 residues. Germline V gene lookup returns CDR1 LNHDA and CDR2 SQIVND (reference sequence). Between the trimmed V and J ends, which lost 8 bases and 4 bases, there was a span of 14 bases. CDR3 sequence (DNA): TGTGCCAGTTCGTTAGGGGAGGCCACTGAAGCTTTCTTT. Protein: CASSLGEATEAFF.

This chain connects TRBV14 to TRBJ1-1, with TRBD1 identical over 8 bases. The CDR3 length is 17 residues. Germline trimming cut 4 bases from V and 6 bases from J; bases unmatched to any gene: 16. Germline V gives CDR1 SGHDN, CDR2 FVKESK. This CDR3 is CASSRPRTGIVSAEAFF. DNA for the CDR3: TGTGCCAGCAGCCGACCCAGGACAGGGATTGTTAGCGCTGAAGCTTTCTTT.

This sequence joins TRBV10-2 and TRBJ1-1, with a possible D match to TRBD1 (6 bases). The V gene's germline CDR1 is WSHSY and CDR2 SAAADI. The CDR3 is 14 residues long. Trimming shortened V by 7 bases and J by 4 bases, and 16 bases separated the two germline ends. This CDR3 reads CASTPRTGTTEAFF. The CDR3 DNA sequence: TGCGCCAGCACCCCCCGCACAGGGACCACTGAAGCTTTCTTT.

This clone was observed once. This specimen includes other DNA sequences encoding the same CDR3. V gene TRBV28 combines with J gene TRBJ1-2, with TRBD1 matching over 8 bases. Germline CDR1 reads MDHEN; CDR2 reads SYDVKM. The CDR3 spans 13 residues. The junction had 3 bases not matched to a gene; V was cut back by 5 bases and J by 4 bases. CDR3 sequence: CASSPGQGYGYTF. In nucleotides, the CDR3 is TGTGCCAGCAGTCCCGGACAGGGCTATGGCTACACCTTC.

Written as DNA, the CDR3 is TGTGCCAGCAGTGACAGGGGTAACTATGGCTACACCTTC. This gives the protein CASSDRGNYGYTF. The chain is built from TRBV2 and TRBJ1-2, with D possibly matching TRBD1 (6 bases). Per the germline V gene, CDR1 is SNHLY and CDR2 is FYNNEI. V was shortened by 3 bases and J by 1 base, with 6 bases between the two germline ends. The CDR3 consists of 13 residues.

The rearrangement joins TRBV4-1 to TRBJ1-1; D is possibly TRBD1 (6 bases). The germline gives CDR1 MGHRA, CDR2 YSYEKL. CDR3 length equals 13 residues. V was shortened by 6 bases and J by 11 bases, with 19 bases between the two germline ends. The CDR3 nucleotides are TGCGCCAGCAGTTATACAGGGAGCCCCCACGCTTTCTTT. Residues: CASSYTGSPHAFF.

The chain combines TRBV20-1 with TRBJ2-5; 7 positions match TRBD1. J gave up 4 bases and V 3 bases, and 23 bases lay outside the gene matches. This CDR3 contains 19 residues. Germline V gene sequence: CDR1 DFQATT, CDR2 SNEGSKA (reference sequence). CDR3 residues: CSASPYPLDRDRLGETQYF. The CDR3 DNA follows: TGCAGTGCTAGTCCCTACCCCTTGGACCGGGACAGACTGGGAGAGACCCAGTACTTC.

This rearrangement joins TRBV2 to TRBJ1-1; 8 nucleotides line up with TRBD1. Germline V gene sequence: CDR1 SNHLY, CDR2 FYNNEI. The CDR3 totals 15 residues. V shed 7 bases, J shed 2 bases, and the junction held 9 bases outside the gene matches. The CDR3 nucleotides are TGTGCCAGCAATCCGAGGACAGGGCCCAACACTGAAGCTTTCTTT. Its translation is CASNPRTGPNTEAFF.

The rearrangement joins TRBV10-2 to TRBJ1-5; a weak D match, TRBD1 (6 bases). CDR3 length equals 14 residues. V was clipped by 5 bases and J by 5 bases, with 13 bases between them. Per germline, CDR1 WSHSY and CDR2 SAAADI. The CDR3 region is CASSQVQGHQPQHF. The CDR3 DNA reads as TGCGCCAGCAGTCAGGTCCAGGGGCATCAGCCCCAGCATTTT.

The rearrangement uses TRBV15 and TRBJ2-7, with 7 bases fitting TRBD1. The CDR3 totals 15 residues. The V gene's germline CDR1 is LNHNV and CDR2 YYDKDF (reference sequence). Trimming cost V 1 base and J 2 bases; bases outside gene matches: 5. CDR3 nucleotide sequence: TGTGCCACCAGCAGAGGGACAGGCCCACCCTACGAGCAGTACTTC. Its protein product is CATSRGTGPPYEQYF.

The rearrangement uses TRBV7-9 and TRBJ1-1; 9 bases fit TRBD1. V was clipped by 5 bases and J by 3 bases; unmatched bases: 4. Germline V gene data show CDR1 as SEHNR and CDR2 as FQNEAQ (reference sequence). There are 14 residues in the CDR3. This chain's CDR3 is CASSTRQGDTEAFF. Here the CDR3 DNA reads TGTGCCAGCAGCACCCGACAGGGGGACACTGAAGCTTTCTTT.

The chain carries TRBV20-1 and TRBJ1-5; a possible D gene is TRBD1 (6 bases). This CDR3 is built from 18 residues. Germline CDR1 is DFQATT and CDR2 is SNEGSKA (reference sequence). The V end lost 3 bases, the J end lost 2 bases, and 23 bases lay between the germline ends. The CDR3 here is CSASHPGQRSFGNQPQHF. The CDR3 DNA reads as TGCAGTGCTAGTCACCCGGGACAAAGATCTTTCGGCAATCAGCCCCAGCATTTT.

A single count supports this clone. V is TRBV6-5 and J is TRBJ1-3; no definite D call. The germline V and J ends were trimmed by 2 bases and 3 bases, with 11 bases remaining between them. This CDR3 has 15 amino acids. The germline V gene encodes CDR1 MNHEY and CDR2 SVGAGI. The CDR3 DNA follows: TGTGCCAGCAGTTACAAAGAGAACAGTGGAAACACCATATATTTT. Translation: CASSYKENSGNTIYF.

In DNA, the CDR3 is TGTGCCAGCTCAAGGGACAGGGATGGCTACACCTTC. Translation: CASSRDRDGYTF. The rearrangement joins TRBV18 to TRBJ1-2, with 9 bases that match TRBD1. With V trimmed by 5 bases and J by 6 bases, 1 base remained unmatched. The CDR3 covers 12 residues. In germline, CDR1 is KGHSH, CDR2 LQKENI.

The V and J genes are TRBV10-3 and TRBJ2-1; tentatively, D is TRBD1 (6 bases). This CDR3 contains 13 residues. The germline V gene encodes CDR1 ENHRY and CDR2 SYGVKD. Trimming shortened V by 7 bases and J by 5 bases, and 12 bases separated the two germline ends. In DNA, the CDR3 is TGTGCCATCACCGAGACAGGCCACAATGAGCAGTTCTTC. It codes for CAITETGHNEQFF.

The sample holds one count of this clone. The rearrangement joins TRBV19 to TRBJ2-1, with D perhaps TRBD2 (5 bases). V was pared by 6 bases and J by 5 bases, with 26 bases between. This CDR3 has 18 residues. Germline V gene data show CDR1 as LNHDA and CDR2 as SQIVND (reference sequence). DNA of the CDR3: TGTGCCAGTAGCGCCGGCATACGCGAGGGATGGGCGCACAATGAGCAGTTCTTC. Its translation is CASSAGIREGWAHNEQFF. Supplemented by reference TRBV19 and TRBJ2-1, the full variable domain reads DGGITQSPKYLFRKEGQNVTLSCEQNLNHDAMYWYRQDPGQGLRLIYYSQIVNDFQKGDIAEGYSVSREKKESFPLTVTSAQKNPTAFYLCASSAGIREGWAHNEQFFGPGTRLTVL.